This T cell receptor beta chain is from a study of radiotherapy plus CTLA-4 blockade in lung cancer. For the study at large: Objective responses were documented in roughly 20% of patients, with disease control in around 30%.

Trimming pared 3 bases from V and 4 bases from J, leaving 9 bases between. The CDR3 contains 13 residues. CDR1 and CDR2 (germline): LNHDA, SQIVND (reference sequence). Method: immunoSEQ multiplex PCR; TCRdb's copy keeps in-frame clones and lacks some. The sample consists of about 49,000 clones, roughly 84% of them appearing once. Material: peripheral blood, obtained from a patient treated with radiotherapy plus ipilimumab. This chain connects TRBV19 to TRBJ1-1; D call uncertain. The TCR originated in a human donor with non-small cell lung cancer whose response to radiotherapy plus ipilimumab could not be evaluated. CDR3 sequence (DNA): TGTGCCAGTAGTATTGGAGGGTCCACTGAAGCTTTCTTT. This gives the protein CASSIGGSTEAFF.